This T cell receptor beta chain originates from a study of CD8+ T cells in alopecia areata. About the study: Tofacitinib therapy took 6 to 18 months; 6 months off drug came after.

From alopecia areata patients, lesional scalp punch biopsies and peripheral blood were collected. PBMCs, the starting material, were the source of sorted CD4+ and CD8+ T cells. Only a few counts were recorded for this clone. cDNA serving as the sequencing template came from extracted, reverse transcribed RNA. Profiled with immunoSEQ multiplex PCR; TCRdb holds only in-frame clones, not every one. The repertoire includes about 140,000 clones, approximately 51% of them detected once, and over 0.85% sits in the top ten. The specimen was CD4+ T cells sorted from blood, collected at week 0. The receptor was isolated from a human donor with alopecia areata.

The CDR3 here is CAWSRTTSYNEQFF. The CDR3, as DNA: TGTGCCTGGAGCCGGACAACCTCCTACAATGAGCAGTTCTTC. The chain is built from TRBV30 and TRBJ2-1; D possibly corresponds to TRBD1 (5 bases). The germline V and J ends were trimmed by 3 bases and 0 bases, with 9 bases remaining between them. CDR3 length: 14 amino acids. The germline CDR1 and CDR2 sequences are GTSNPN and SVGIG (reference sequence).